Presented here are 21 T cell receptor beta chains from one specimen sequenced in a study of blood T cell repertoires in COVID-19. The assay was immunoSEQ multiplex PCR, and TCRdb's table has in-frame clones only and misses some. The sample contains under 200,000 clones, roughly 84% of which appear only once. Sequenced input: peripheral blood. Every receptor here comes from a man in his sixties who had recovered from COVID-19.

The chain has TRBV3-1 (or the pseudogene TRBV3-2) and TRBJ2-2; 8 nucleotides agree with TRBD1. V lost 0 bases, J lost 2 bases, and 5 bases stayed unmatched. CDR1 is LGHDT, CDR2 YNNKEL, per germline (reference sequence). The CDR3 runs 17 residues. The CDR3 nucleotides read TGTGCCAGCAGCCAAGATTGGGGACAGGAAAACACCGGGGAGCTGTTTTTT. This sequence encodes CASSQDWGQENTGELFF.

The chain joins TRBV9 to TRBJ1-1; D not resolved. The V gene lost 2 bases and the J gene lost 0 bases, with 5 bases spanning the gap. Looked up from germline, CDR1 is SGDLS and CDR2 is YYNGEE. CDR3 length equals 13 residues. CDR3 protein: CASSVELNTEAFF. The DNA of the CDR3 is TGTGCCAGCAGCGTGGAGTTGAACACTGAAGCTTTCTTT.

This clone has only one observation. The V gene is TRBV5-1, the J gene TRBJ2-1, with 10 bases aligning to TRBD2. The germline V gene encodes CDR1 SGHRS and CDR2 YFSETQ. The V gene end was trimmed by 3 bases and the J gene end by 9 bases; junction bases not matched to a gene: 12. The CDR3 loop spans 16 amino acids. CDR3 sequence reads: CASSSHTSGAELEQFF. The CDR3 DNA reads TGCGCCAGCAGCTCCCATACTAGCGGGGCGGAACTTGAGCAGTTCTTC.

For the CDR3, the DNA is TGTGCCAGCAGTGAACCCCGAGGGAACACTGAAGCTTTCTTT. Amino acid sequence: CASSEPRGNTEAFF. This chain connects TRBV2 to TRBJ1-1, with unresolved D. V lost 2 bases and J 1 base, leaving 8 bases between the germline ends. This CDR3 is 14 amino acids long. The germline V gene has CDR1 SNHLY and CDR2 FYNNEI. The variable domain in full, completed from reference TRBV2 and TRBJ1-1, reads EPEVTQTPSHQVTQMGQEVILRCVPISNHLYFYWYRQILGQKVEFLVSFYNNEISEKSEIFDDQFSVERPDGSNFTLKIRSTKLEDSAMYFCASSEPRGNTEAFFGQGTRLTVV.

J is TRBJ2-5 and V is TRBV7-8; TRBD1 matches at 7 bases. J gave up 5 bases and V 0 bases, and 0 bases lay outside the gene matches. Germline CDR1 is SGHVS and CDR2 is FQNEAQ. This CDR3 is 13 amino acids long. As DNA, the CDR3 is TGTGCCAGCAGCTTAGCGGACAGGGAGACCCAGTACTTC. It codes for CASSLADRETQYF.

V is TRBV7-2 and J is TRBJ2-2; 9 bases agree with TRBD2. The CDR3 runs to 17 residues. The germline V gene encodes CDR1 SGHTA and CDR2 FQGNSA. J gave up 0 bases and V 4 bases, and 6 bases lay outside the gene matches. CDR3 bases: TGTGCCAGCAGCTACTTCGCGGGGGGGGCGAACACCGGGGAGCTGTTTTTT. It specifies CASSYFAGGANTGELFF.

The rearrangement links TRBV2 to TRBJ1-3; weak D call: TRBD1 (5 bases). The CDR3 spans 17 residues. Between the trimmed V and J ends, which lost 2 bases and 0 bases, there was a span of 14 bases. Per germline, CDR1 SNHLY and CDR2 FYNNEI. This chain's CDR3 is CASSEWGVTVSGNTIYF. The CDR3 coding sequence is TGTGCCAGCAGTGAATGGGGGGTGACAGTCTCTGGAAACACCATATATTTT.

This clone was seen more than once but under ten times. This chain joins TRBV5-4 and TRBJ2-5, with TRBD2 identical over 11 bases. This CDR3 spans 17 amino acids. With 0 bases clipped from V and 4 bases from J, the junction kept 8 bases outside the gene matches. Germline V lookup: CDR1 SGHNT, CDR2 YYREEE (reference sequence). The CDR3 region is CASSLGDSGGAGETQYF. CDR3 nucleotide sequence: TGTGCCAGCAGCTTGGGTGATAGCGGGGGGGCCGGAGAGACCCAGTACTTC.

The V call is TRBV7-2, the J call TRBJ2-3; a possible D gene is TRBD1 (6 bases). V lost 3 bases and J lost 4, with 11 bases in between. Germline CDR1 SGHTA, CDR2 FQGNSA. The length of the CDR3 is 14 residues. The CDR3 DNA sequence: TGTGCCAGCAGCTTCGAGTGGACAGCAGATACGCAGTATTTT. This sequence encodes CASSFEWTADTQYF. Full variable domain (remainder filled in from reference TRBV7-2 and TRBJ2-3): GAGVSQSPSNKVTEKGKDVELRCDPISGHTALYWYRQSLGQGLEFLIYFQGNSAPDKSGLPSDRFSAERTGGSVSTLTIQRTQQEDSAVYLCASSFEWTADTQYFGPGTRLTVL.

CDR3: CASARGDNSPLHF. The CDR3 nucleotides are TGTGCCAGCGCCAGGGGGGATAATTCACCCCTCCACTTT. V usage is TRBV6-5 and J usage is TRBJ1-6, with 7 bases lining up with TRBD1. The CDR3 sequence is 13 residues long. The V gene end was trimmed by 8 bases and the J gene end by 5 bases; junction bases not matched to a gene: 3. CDR1 MNHEY and CDR2 SVGAGI come from the germline V gene.

The rearrangement joins TRBV30 to TRBJ2-2; 8 nucleotides align to TRBD1. The germline V gene has CDR1 GTSNPN and CDR2 SVGIG (reference sequence). The V and J ends lost 0 bases and 3 bases, in that order; junction bases with no gene match: 6. The CDR3 consists of 16 residues. In DNA, the CDR3 is TGTGCCTGGAGTGTACCTTGGGACAGGCACACCGGGGAGCTGTTTTTT. Translation: CAWSVPWDRHTGELFF. The full variable domain, completed using reference TRBV30 and TRBJ2-2, is SQTIHQWPATLVQPVGSPLSLECTVEGTSNPNLYWYRQAAGRGLQLLFYSVGIGQISSEVPQNLSASRPQDRQFILSSKKLLLSDSGFYLCAWSVPWDRHTGELFFGEGSRLTVL.

The chain employs TRBV27 and TRBJ2-7; 9 positions match TRBD1. With 6 bases clipped from V and 5 bases from J, the junction kept 8 bases outside the gene matches. CDR3 length: 14 amino acids. Germline CDR1 reads MNHEY; CDR2 reads SMNVEV (reference sequence). CDR3 protein: CASRVQGAENEQYF. In nucleotides, the CDR3 is TGTGCCAGCAGGGTACAGGGGGCGGAAAACGAGCAGTACTTC.

This clone was observed once. The chain uses TRBV20-1 and TRBJ1-1; D is ambiguous. The V gene's germline CDR1 is DFQATT and CDR2 SNEGSKA (reference sequence). V lost 5 bases to trimming and J lost 7 bases, with 8 bases between them. CDR3 length: 10 amino acids. DNA of the CDR3: TGCAGTGCTTTATCGGGTGAAGCTTTCTTT. Residues: CSALSGEAFF.

The chain couples TRBV7-8 to TRBJ2-3, with D possibly being TRBD2 (5 bases). The CDR3 totals 16 residues. V was clipped by 0 bases and J by 1 base, with 11 bases between them. Germline CDR1 is SGHVS and CDR2 is FQNEAQ. CDR3 sequence reads: CASSLASSGGTDTQYF. In nucleotides, the CDR3 is TGTGCCAGCAGCTTAGCTTCCTCCGGGGGCACAGATACGCAGTATTTT.

CDR3 loop: CSVELQGVEGYTF. The CDR3 DNA is TGCAGCGTAGAACTACAGGGAGTGGAGGGCTACACCTTC. The genes are TRBV29-1 and TRBJ1-2, with a tentative D call TRBD1 (6 bases). Germline CDR1 and CDR2: SQVTM and ANQGSEA. The germline V and J ends were trimmed by 6 bases and 8 bases, with 19 bases remaining between them. The CDR3 is made up of 13 amino acids.

The CDR3 is CASSHIDRGAFF. CDR3 bases: TGTGCCAGCAGCCATATAGACAGGGGGGCTTTCTTT. The rearrangement links TRBV3-1 (or the pseudogene TRBV3-2) to TRBJ1-1; 9 bases agree with TRBD1. The junction had 4 bases not matched to a gene; V was cut back by 3 bases and J by 11 bases. CDR1 LGHDT and CDR2 YNNKEL come from the germline V gene (reference sequence). The CDR3 totals 12 residues.

The gene calls are TRBV6-4 and TRBJ1-5, with D tentatively TRBD1 (5 bases). This CDR3 contains 14 residues. V shed 6 bases and J shed 7 bases, with 16 bases lying between them. Germline loops: CDR1 MRHNA, CDR2 SNTAGT. The CDR3 reads CASSSDPGSQPQHF. The CDR3 DNA reads as TGTGCCAGCAGCTCCGACCCAGGGTCCCAGCCCCAGCATTTT.

The chain has TRBV27 and TRBJ2-1; D is unresolved. This CDR3 contains 14 residues. V was pared by 3 bases and J by 2 bases, with 8 bases between. Per germline, CDR1 MNHEY and CDR2 SMNVEV (reference sequence). The CDR3 nucleotides are TGTGCCAGCAGTTTTGAGAATACCTACAATGAGCAGTTCTTC. It codes for CASSFENTYNEQFF.

The chain joins TRBV5-4 to TRBJ2-7; 8 bases map to TRBD1. This CDR3 contains 14 residues. The V gene's germline CDR1 is SGHNT and CDR2 YYREEE (reference sequence). Germline trimming cut 4 bases from V and 2 bases from J; bases unmatched to any gene: 5. In nucleotides, the CDR3 is TGTGCCAGCAGCGCCTGGACAGGGACCTACGAGCAGTACTTC. Its protein product is CASSAWTGTYEQYF.

In this sample, this clone turned up once. The genes are TRBV30 and TRBJ1-4; 8 bases match TRBD1. Per germline, CDR1 GTSNPN and CDR2 SVGIG (reference sequence). The CDR3 consists of 15 residues. J gave up 11 bases and V 0 bases, and 11 bases lay outside the gene matches. CDR3 coding DNA: TGTGCCTGGAGTGTCCCTGGACAGGGCCTTGGGAAACTGTTTTTT. It is translated as CAWSVPGQGLGKLFF.

This clone showed up just once. The chain employs TRBV2 and TRBJ2-7; 8 bases fit TRBD1. In germline, CDR1 is SNHLY, CDR2 FYNNEI. The CDR3 has 13 residues. The J segment lost 3 bases and the V segment lost 5 bases, leaving 3 bases of the junction unmatched. CDR3 coding DNA: TGTGCCAGCAGTTTTACAGGGGGCTACGAGCAGTACTTC. It specifies CASSFTGGYEQYF.